These T cell receptor beta chains were read from a single sample in a study of CD8 T cells in ankylosing spondylitis. MiXCR, run by TCRdb on the 5' RACE reads, gives a single entry per CDR3 protein. The sample contains about 390,000 distinct CDR3 sequences, 20% to 25% of which appear only once. Sequencing input: blood, either unsorted or a sorted T cell fraction (not recorded which). The receptor source for this set is a male donor with ankylosing spondylitis. The CDR3 runs from the conserved cysteine through the conserved F or W. A D gene is named only where the DNA matches it firmly. Some rows mark clone size as missing; the rest say once, few, many or name a class of expanded clone.

V gene: TRBV18; J gene: TRBJ2-5; D gene: .; clone size: .; CDR3 DNA: TGTGCCAGCTCCAAGTTGGGGGGAGGCGAAGAGACCCAGTACTTC; CDR3 protein: CASSKLGGGEETQYF
V gene: TRBV30; J gene: TRBJ1-1; D gene: TRBD1; clone size: few; CDR3 DNA: TGTGCCTGGGGGGACAGTCCGGACCCTCAAGCTTTCTTT; CDR3 protein: CAWGDSPDPQAFF
V gene: TRBV21-1; J gene: TRBJ2-3; D gene: .; clone size: once; CDR3 DNA: TGTGCCAGCAGCAAAGAGTCTCCGGGACTAGTAAGAGATACGCAGTATTTT; CDR3 protein: CASSKESPGLVRDTQYF
V gene: TRBV28; J gene: TRBJ1-1; D gene: .; clone size: .; CDR3 DNA: TGTGCCAGCAGTTTGCCGCGTTACACTGAAGCTTTCTTT; CDR3 protein: CASSLPRYTEAFF
V gene: TRBV12-3/TRBV12-4; J gene: TRBJ1-5; D gene: .; clone size: many; CDR3 DNA: TGTGCCAGCAGTTTAGATCCGGCGATCAATCAGCCCCAGCATTTT; CDR3 protein: CASSLDPAINQPQHF
V gene: TRBV12-3/TRBV12-4; J gene: TRBJ1-1; D gene: TRBD1; clone size: few; CDR3 DNA: TGTGCCAGCAGTCGGCGAGCCCCGCGACAGGGTGAAGCTTTCTTT; CDR3 protein: CASSRRAPRQGEAFF
V gene: TRBV4-1; J gene: TRBJ2-1; D gene: TRBD2; clone size: .; CDR3 DNA: TGCGCCAGCAGCCAAGGCCGCGGGAGGGCCATCTATGAGCAGTTCTTC; CDR3 protein: CASSQGRGRAIYEQFF
V gene: TRBV29-1; J gene: TRBJ2-3; D gene: .; clone size: many; CDR3 DNA: TGCAGCACCCTAATGACAGATACGCAGTATTTT; CDR3 protein: CSTLMTDTQYF
V gene: TRBV28; J gene: TRBJ2-7; D gene: .; clone size: .; CDR3 DNA: TGTGCCAGCAGTTCAGCTCGGGGACGCGGGTCCTACGAGCAGTACTTC; CDR3 protein: CASSSARGRGSYEQYF
V gene: TRBV4-3; J gene: TRBJ2-4; D gene: TRBD1; clone size: few; CDR3 DNA: TGCGCCAGCAGCCGGTCAACAGGGGGCGCGTTCGGGATGGCCAAAAACATTCAGTACTTC; CDR3 protein: CASSRSTGGAFGMAKNIQYF
V gene: TRBV25-1; J gene: TRBJ2-7; D gene: TRBD1; clone size: .; CDR3 DNA: TGTGCCAGCAGTGAATACGTGGACAGGGGCTACGAGCAGTACTTC; CDR3 protein: CASSEYVDRGYEQYF
V gene: TRBV20-1; J gene: TRBJ2-1; D gene: TRBD2; clone size: few; CDR3 DNA: TGCAGTGTTGGACTAGCGGGACCCTACAATGAGCAGTTCTTC; CDR3 protein: CSVGLAGPYNEQFF
V gene: TRBV19; J gene: TRBJ2-6; D gene: .; clone size: .; CDR3 DNA: TGTGCCACCCGTGGGGCTGGGGCCAACGTCCTGACTTTC; CDR3 protein: CATRGAGANVLTF
V gene: TRBV2; J gene: TRBJ1-5; D gene: .; clone size: .; CDR3 DNA: TGTGCCAGCAGCCCAAGGACATCGAGCAATCAGCCCCAGCATTTT; CDR3 protein: CASSPRTSSNQPQHF
V gene: TRBV4-3; J gene: TRBJ1-5; D gene: TRBD1; clone size: .; CDR3 DNA: TGCGCCAGCAGCCAAGAGTATGGGTACAGGGGCATCGAACCCCAGCATTTT; CDR3 protein: CASSQEYGYRGIEPQHF
V gene: TRBV20-1; J gene: TRBJ2-1; D gene: .; clone size: few; CDR3 DNA: TGCAGTGCTAGTCAGGGGCCAACGAATGAGCAGTTCTTC; CDR3 protein: CSASQGPTNEQFF
V gene: TRBV6-1; J gene: TRBJ1-5; D gene: TRBD1; clone size: .; CDR3 DNA: TGTGCCAGCAGCCAGCGGGACAGCCTCTATAGCAATCAGCCCCAGCATTTT; CDR3 protein: CASSQRDSLYSNQPQHF
V gene: TRBV5-5; J gene: TRBJ2-4; D gene: TRBD2; clone size: .; CDR3 DNA: TGTGCCAGCAGCTTGGGGCTAGCGGGAGCGGAGAACATTCAGTACTTC; CDR3 protein: CASSLGLAGAENIQYF
V gene: TRBV3-1; J gene: TRBJ2-1; D gene: TRBD2; clone size: few; CDR3 DNA: TGTGCCAGCAGCCAAGATATGGCTAGCGGGAGAGATGAGCAGTTCTTC; CDR3 protein: CASSQDMASGRDEQFF
V gene: TRBV12-3/TRBV12-4; J gene: TRBJ1-1; D gene: TRBD1; clone size: many; CDR3 DNA: TGCGCCAGCAGCGGGACAGCGAACACTGAAGCTTTCTTT; CDR3 protein: CASSGTANTEAFF
V gene: TRBV7-2; J gene: TRBJ1-5; D gene: .; clone size: once; CDR3 DNA: TGTGCCAGCAGCTTCTCTCAGCCCCATCAGCCCCAGCATTTT; CDR3 protein: CASSFSQPHQPQHF
V gene: TRBV5-1; J gene: TRBJ2-1; D gene: TRBD2; clone size: few; CDR3 DNA: TGCGCCAGCAGCTTGATACTAGCGGGGGGCTTTTGGGAGCAGTTCTTC; CDR3 protein: CASSLILAGGFWEQFF
V gene: TRBV3-1; J gene: TRBJ2-7; D gene: TRBD1; clone size: .; CDR3 DNA: TGTGCCAGCAGCCAAGCCACAGGGGGCGAGCAGTACTTC; CDR3 protein: CASSQATGGEQYF
V gene: TRBV10-3; J gene: TRBJ2-5; D gene: TRBD2; clone size: few; CDR3 DNA: TGTGCCATCAGTGGACCAGCGGGAGGGAAAGAGACCCAGTACTTC; CDR3 protein: CAISGPAGGKETQYF
V gene: TRBV11-1; J gene: TRBJ2-7; D gene: TRBD2; clone size: few; CDR3 DNA: TGTGCCAGCAGCTTAGCGCGGGGAACTAGCGGGAGGCCTTACGGTATCGAGCAGTACTTC; CDR3 protein: CASSLARGTSGRPYGIEQYF
V gene: TRBV7-2; J gene: TRBJ2-7; D gene: .; clone size: many; CDR3 DNA: TGTGCCAGCAGCTTGTACTACGAGCAGTACTTC; CDR3 protein: CASSLYYEQYF
V gene: TRBV18; J gene: TRBJ2-5; D gene: .; clone size: .; CDR3 DNA: TGTGCCAGCTCACTATGGGGACTTGGAATGGAGACCCAGTACTTC; CDR3 protein: CASSLWGLGMETQYF
V gene: TRBV3-1; J gene: TRBJ1-1; D gene: .; clone size: .; CDR3 DNA: TGTGCCAGCAGCCAAGATAAGGGGGTAGGCACTGAAGCTTTCTTT; CDR3 protein: CASSQDKGVGTEAFF
V gene: TRBV7-2; J gene: TRBJ1-2; D gene: .; clone size: .; CDR3 DNA: TGTGCCAGCAGCAATTCAGGGATTGGCTACACCTTC; CDR3 protein: CASSNSGIGYTF
V gene: TRBV2; J gene: TRBJ2-3; D gene: TRBD2; clone size: .; CDR3 DNA: TGTGCCATCAAACTAGCGGGATACACAGATACGCAGTATTTT; CDR3 protein: CAIKLAGYTDTQYF
V gene: TRBV9; J gene: TRBJ1-4; D gene: .; clone size: .; CDR3 DNA: TGTGCCAGCAGCGTGGGTCCCGGTGGTGAAAAACTGTTTTTT; CDR3 protein: CASSVGPGGEKLFF
V gene: TRBV20-1; J gene: TRBJ1-4; D gene: .; clone size: many; CDR3 DNA: TGCAGTGCCCCTAAGCTAAGGACTCCCGACGAAAAACTGTTTTTT; CDR3 protein: CSAPKLRTPDEKLFF
V gene: TRBV5-1; J gene: TRBJ1-1; D gene: .; clone size: many; CDR3 DNA: TGCGCCAGCAGCCCCCGGGGGGTGAACACTGAAGCTTTCTTT; CDR3 protein: CASSPRGVNTEAFF
V gene: TRBV19; J gene: TRBJ2-6; D gene: TRBD1; clone size: few; CDR3 DNA: TGTGCCAGTAGTTTGGTGACAGGGGGAACTGGGGCCAACGTCCTGACTTTC; CDR3 protein: CASSLVTGGTGANVLTF
V gene: TRBV12-3/TRBV12-4; J gene: TRBJ2-7; D gene: TRBD1; clone size: few; CDR3 DNA: TGTGCCAGCGGCGACAGGGGAAAAACCTACGAGCAGTACTTC; CDR3 protein: CASGDRGKTYEQYF
V gene: TRBV19; J gene: TRBJ2-5; D gene: .; clone size: .; CDR3 DNA: TGTGCCAGTAGTATTTCAGGGGCTCGGGAGACCCAGTACTTC; CDR3 protein: CASSISGARETQYF
V gene: TRBV29-1; J gene: TRBJ2-7; D gene: TRBD1; clone size: few; CDR3 DNA: TGCAGCGTTAGAACAGGGGGCGGGTCCGGCGAGCAGTACTTC; CDR3 protein: CSVRTGGGSGEQYF
V gene: TRBV3-1; J gene: TRBJ2-1; D gene: .; clone size: few; CDR3 DNA: TGTGCCAGCAGCCGCGGGACTGGATACAATGAGCAGTTCTTC; CDR3 protein: CASSRGTGYNEQFF
V gene: TRBV7-2; J gene: TRBJ2-7; D gene: .; clone size: few; CDR3 DNA: TGTGCCAGCAGCTTCAGGACGGCTTCCTACGAGCAGTACTTC; CDR3 protein: CASSFRTASYEQYF
V gene: TRBV20-1; J gene: TRBJ1-2; D gene: TRBD1; clone size: .; CDR3 DNA: TGCAGTGCTCCGGGACAGGACTATGGCTACACCTTC; CDR3 protein: CSAPGQDYGYTF
V gene: TRBV25-1; J gene: TRBJ2-1; D gene: .; clone size: few; CDR3 DNA: TGTGCCAGCAGTGAATATGGGGACTCCGGTCGAGCTGAGCAGTTCTTC; CDR3 protein: CASSEYGDSGRAEQFF
V gene: TRBV6-5; J gene: TRBJ2-5; D gene: .; clone size: .; CDR3 DNA: TGTGCCAGCAGTTACTCGAGACCCAGATTACAAGAGACCCAGTACTTC; CDR3 protein: CASSYSRPRLQETQYF
V gene: TRBV7-2; J gene: TRBJ2-7; D gene: TRBD2; clone size: few; CDR3 DNA: TGTGCCAGCAGCTTCGGGACTAGCGCCTCCTACGAGCAGTACTTC; CDR3 protein: CASSFGTSASYEQYF
V gene: TRBV4-2; J gene: TRBJ2-1; D gene: TRBD1; clone size: many; CDR3 DNA: TGTGCCAGCAGCCAAGATTGGGACAGGGGCTACAATGAGCAGTTCTTC; CDR3 protein: CASSQDWDRGYNEQFF
V gene: TRBV5-1; J gene: TRBJ1-1; D gene: TRBD1; clone size: few; CDR3 DNA: TGCGCCAGCAGTCCGACAGGGGGCGGCTCCACTGAAGCTTTCTTT; CDR3 protein: CASSPTGGGSTEAFF
V gene: TRBV20-1; J gene: TRBJ2-7; D gene: TRBD2; clone size: .; CDR3 DNA: TGCAGTGCTACCACACCGAGCGGGAGTCCCTTCTACGAGCAGTACTTC; CDR3 protein: CSATTPSGSPFYEQYF
V gene: TRBV6-1; J gene: TRBJ1-6; D gene: TRBD1; clone size: .; CDR3 DNA: TGTGCCAGCAGTAGGCTCGGACAGGGTAATTCACCCCTCCACTTT; CDR3 protein: CASSRLGQGNSPLHF
V gene: TRBV12-5; J gene: TRBJ2-1; D gene: .; clone size: .; CDR3 DNA: TGTGCTAGTGGTTACTCCCGATCCGGGGTAGGGGTTGAGCAGTTCTTC; CDR3 protein: CASGYSRSGVGVEQFF
V gene: TRBV12-3/TRBV12-4; J gene: TRBJ2-7; D gene: TRBD2; clone size: .; CDR3 DNA: TGTGCCAGCAGTGTTGGACTAGCGGTAATCCGTAACTACGAGCAGTACTTC; CDR3 protein: CASSVGLAVIRNYEQYF
V gene: TRBV29-1; J gene: TRBJ1-1; D gene: .; clone size: few; CDR3 DNA: TGCAGCACCTCGACCCCAGGCCAGCCTGAAGCTTTCTTT; CDR3 protein: CSTSTPGQPEAFF
V gene: TRBV29-1; J gene: TRBJ2-3; D gene: TRBD1; clone size: many; CDR3 DNA: TGCAGCGTAAGACAGGGGGGCACAGATACGCAGTATTTT; CDR3 protein: CSVRQGGTDTQYF
V gene: TRBV29-1; J gene: TRBJ2-1; D gene: TRBD2; clone size: many; CDR3 DNA: TGCAGCGTTGAGGGGACTAGCGGAGGGGATGAGCAGTTCTTC; CDR3 protein: CSVEGTSGGDEQFF
V gene: TRBV4-1; J gene: TRBJ1-5; D gene: .; clone size: few; CDR3 DNA: TGCGCCAGCAGCCAATCCGCTCGTCCCCAACAGTCCGGCAATCAGCCCCAGCATTTT; CDR3 protein: CASSQSARPQQSGNQPQHF
V gene: TRBV5-1; J gene: TRBJ2-1; D gene: .; clone size: few; CDR3 DNA: TGCGCCAGCAGCTTGTCAGGGGACGGTGAGCAGTTCTTC; CDR3 protein: CASSLSGDGEQFF
V gene: TRBV29-1; J gene: TRBJ2-4; D gene: .; clone size: .; CDR3 DNA: TGCAGCGTTGAAGTCCTCAATTTAGCCAAAAACATTCAGTACTTC; CDR3 protein: CSVEVLNLAKNIQYF
V gene: TRBV2; J gene: TRBJ2-2; D gene: .; clone size: few; CDR3 DNA: TGTGCCAGCCTAGTAGGTCGCCTTGCCAGCACCGGGGAGCTGTTTTTT; CDR3 protein: CASLVGRLASTGELFF
V gene: TRBV7-3; J gene: TRBJ2-2; D gene: .; clone size: few; CDR3 DNA: TGTGCCAGCAGCCGTTCAGGGGCAACCGGGGAGCTGTTTTTT; CDR3 protein: CASSRSGATGELFF
V gene: TRBV6-5; J gene: TRBJ1-2; D gene: .; clone size: few; CDR3 DNA: TGTGCCAGCAGTTATGATCGGACAGTCCTAAATTACTATGGCTACACCTTC; CDR3 protein: CASSYDRTVLNYYGYTF
V gene: TRBV18; J gene: TRBJ2-3; D gene: TRBD1; clone size: few; CDR3 DNA: TGTGCCAGCTCACCGGGACAGGGGCAAATAGATACGCAGTATTTT; CDR3 protein: CASSPGQGQIDTQYF
V gene: TRBV5-6; J gene: TRBJ2-1; D gene: TRBD2; clone size: .; CDR3 DNA: TGTGCCAGCAGCTCATTAGGGACTAGCGGGGGCGACAATGAGCAGTTCTTC; CDR3 protein: CASSSLGTSGGDNEQFF